A selection of T cell receptor beta chains follows, all from one sample in a study of blood T cell repertoires in COVID-19. Sequencing was performed with immunoSEQ multiplex PCR; in TCRdb, only in-frame clones are kept and a portion is missing. Altogether about 310,000 clones are present, 85% to 90% being singletons, with the ten largest covering about 1%. The sample was peripheral blood. These receptors were taken from a woman between 35 and 50 years old with COVID-19, enrolled during active disease. CDR3s include the opening cysteine and the closing phenylalanine or tryptophan. A D gene is named only where the DNA matches it firmly. For some rows the clone size is stated as once, few or many, or as a class when expanded; others skip it.

TRBJ1-1,NA,TRBV11-2,NA,TGTGCCAGCAGCTTAATGCAGGGCGCCTTCCCTGAAGCTTTCTTT,CASSLMQGAFPEAFF
TRBJ2-7,NA,TRBV19,TRBD2,TGTGCCAGTAGTACTCCACGGACTAGCGGGGCCTACGAGCAGTACTTC,CASSTPRTSGAYEQYF
TRBJ2-1,NA,TRBV7-3,TRBD2,TGTGCCAGCAGCTTACCGGGAGGATACAATGAGCAGTTCTTC,CASSLPGGYNEQFF
TRBJ2-3,NA,TRBV7-9,TRBD1,TGTGCCAGCAGCCCACCGACAGGGGCCCGGGATACGCAGTATTTT,CASSPPTGARDTQYF
TRBJ2-7,NA,TRBV18,NA,TGTGCCAGCTCACCACCGGGGCCCGAGCAGTACTTC,CASSPPGPEQYF
TRBJ1-1,NA,TRBV9,NA,TGTGCCAGCAGCGTAGGAGGACAAAACACTGAAGCTTTCTTT,CASSVGGQNTEAFF
TRBJ2-3,NA,TRBV4-3,TRBD2,TGCGCCAGCAGCCAAGACGGGGTCGGGAGGGTGGCAGATACGCAGTATTTT,CASSQDGVGRVADTQYF
TRBJ2-1,NA,TRBV7-7,NA,TGTGCTAGCAGCTTAGAACTAGCAAGTGAGCAGTTCTTC,CASSLELASEQFF
TRBJ2-1,NA,TRBV7-6,TRBD2,TGTGCCAGCAGCTTACTAGCGGCCAATGAGCAGTTCTTC,CASSLLAANEQFF
TRBJ1-3,NA,TRBV9,NA,TGTGCCAGCAGCTACGACAGGTCTTCTGGAAACACCATATATTTT,CASSYDRSSGNTIYF
TRBJ1-2,NA,TRBV5-1,NA,TGCGCCAGCAGCTTACTTTCGGGGATCGGTGGCTACACCTTC,CASSLLSGIGGYTF
TRBJ1-1,once,TRBV5-1,TRBD1,TGCGCCAGCAGCCCAGGGGGCTTGAACACTGAAGCTTTCTTT,CASSPGGLNTEAFF
TRBJ2-7,NA,TRBV28,TRBD2,TGTGCCAGCAGCCCAGAGGACAGACCGGGACTAGGGTACTTC,CASSPEDRPGLGYF
TRBJ1-2,NA,TRBV9,TRBD1,TGTGCCAGCAGCACCCCCGTGGGACAGCCTAACTATGGCTACACCTTC,CASSTPVGQPNYGYTF
TRBJ1-1,NA,TRBV7-2,NA,TGTGCCAGCAGCTTAACACAGATGAACACTGAAGCTTTCTTT,CASSLTQMNTEAFF
TRBJ2-2,NA,TRBV7-7,NA,TGTGCTAGCAGCGGCCCAGGGACCGGGGAGCTGTTTTTT,CASSGPGTGELFF
TRBJ2-2,NA,TRBV5-1,NA,TGCGCCAGCAGACCCGGACAGCCTAACACCGGGGAGCTGTTTTTT,CASRPGQPNTGELFF
TRBJ1-3,NA,TRBV6-2/TRBV6-3,NA,TGTGCCAGCAGTACCGTGGGCTACTCTGGAAACACCATATATTTT,CASSTVGYSGNTIYF